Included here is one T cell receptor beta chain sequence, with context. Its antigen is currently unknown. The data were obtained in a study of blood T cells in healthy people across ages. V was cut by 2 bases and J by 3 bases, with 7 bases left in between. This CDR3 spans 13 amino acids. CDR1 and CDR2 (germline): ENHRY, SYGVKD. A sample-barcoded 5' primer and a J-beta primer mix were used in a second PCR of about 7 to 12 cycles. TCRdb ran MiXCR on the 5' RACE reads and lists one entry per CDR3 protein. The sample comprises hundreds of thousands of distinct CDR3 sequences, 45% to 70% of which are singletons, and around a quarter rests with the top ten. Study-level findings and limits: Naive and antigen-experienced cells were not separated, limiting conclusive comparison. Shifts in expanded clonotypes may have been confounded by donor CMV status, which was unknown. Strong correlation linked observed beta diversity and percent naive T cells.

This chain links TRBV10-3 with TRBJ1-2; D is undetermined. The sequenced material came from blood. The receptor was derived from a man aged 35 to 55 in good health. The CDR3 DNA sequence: TGTGCCATCAGTGAGAGTCGGTACTATGGCTACACCTTC. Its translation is CAISESRYYGYTF.